This passage covers 3 T cell receptor beta chains from one sample sequenced in a study of beta chain features in type 1 diabetes. Study results and caveats: Type 1 diabetes patients had TCRB CDR3s that were shorter (moderately but significantly so) in all four CD4+ subsets.

The antigens of these receptors remain unknown. The whole isolated RNA underwent reverse transcription, so sequencing captured expressed TCRB transcripts. The method was immunoSEQ multiplex PCR; TCRdb's version includes in-frame clones alone and lacks a portion of them. This table has about 700,000 clones, around an eighth appearing once. Sequencing used naive CD4+ T cells from blood. The origin of the receptors is a man aged 18 to 29 with type 1 diabetes.

The V call is TRBV9, the J call TRBJ2-3, with 10 bases fitting TRBD1. V shed 4 bases, J shed 0 bases, and the junction held 11 bases outside the gene matches. Germline assignment: CDR1 SGDLS and CDR2 YYNGEE. This CDR3 region has 18 residues. The CDR3 loop is CASSRLLPGQGSTDTQYF. As DNA, the CDR3 is TGTGCCAGCAGCCGCCTCCTCCCGGGACAGGGGAGCACAGATACGCAGTATTTT.

This clone has only a few counts. The chain combines TRBV18 with TRBJ2-7, with 9 bases that match TRBD1. The CDR3 contains 14 residues. From germline, CDR1 is KGHSH and CDR2 LQKENI. Trimming removed 6 bases from V and 6 bases from J; junction bases left unmatched: 9. The CDR3 loop is CASSPGQGVGEQYF. Here the CDR3 DNA reads TGTGCCAGCTCTCCGGGACAGGGTGTCGGCGAGCAGTACTTC.

The chain links TRBV10-3 to TRBJ1-2; no clear D gene. Germline CDR1 reads ENHRY; CDR2 reads SYGVKD. V was clipped by 4 bases and J by 8 bases, with 11 bases between them. The CDR3 spans 12 residues. CDR3 region: CAISGSVMGYTF. CDR3 DNA: TGTGCCATCAGTGGTTCCGTCATGGGCTACACCTTC.